This TCR beta chain was sequenced in a study of shared clonotypes between healthy human individuals. Repertoires were generated with immunoSEQ multiplex PCR, while TCRdb's copy carries only in-frame clones and drops some. The sample includes hundreds of thousands of clones, 95% to 98% of them seen just once. Naive CD8 populations comprised CD45RO-negative cells positively selected for CCR7, excluding terminally differentiated effector memory CD45RA+ cells. The source material was naive CD8+ T cells sorted from blood. The TCR originated in a man aged 25 to 45 in good health.

CDR3 region: CASSASGSGYNEQFF. The CDR3 DNA is TGTGCCAGCAGCGCTAGCGGGTCAGGCTACAATGAGCAGTTCTTC. The chain has TRBV9 and TRBJ2-1, with 8 bases lining up with TRBD2. The CDR3 loop spans 15 amino acids. V gave up 3 bases and J gave up 3 bases; unmatched junction bases: 5. The germline gives CDR1 SGDLS, CDR2 YYNGEE.